What follows is one T cell receptor beta chain and its context. This specimen comes from a study of blood T cell repertoires in COVID-19. In the authors' workflow: Counts of nucleated cells, estimated from reference gene primer amplification, were obtained. The repertoire was sequenced with immunoSEQ multiplex PCR; TCRdb's copy has only in-frame clones and lacks some. V, J and clone size were drawn from that table, and D and trimming were deduced from the DNA. Seen here are a few hundred thousand clones, around 89% observed once, and the top ten hold about 6.8%. Germline assignment: CDR1 SNHLY and CDR2 FYNNEI. Losses at the gene ends were 2 bases for V and 7 bases for J; bases not matched to a gene: 5. This CDR3 has 15 amino acids.

The specimen was peripheral blood. This TCR derives from a man between 18 and 29 years old who had recovered from COVID-19. The V and J genes are TRBV2 and TRBJ2-1; 10 bases map to TRBD1. CDR3 sequence (DNA): TGTGCCAGCAGTGAATCCCGGACAGGGGGGAATGAGCAGTTCTTC. This sequence encodes CASSESRTGGNEQFF. Full variable domain (missing parts from reference TRBV2 and TRBJ2-1): EPEVTQTPSHQVTQMGQEVILRCVPISNHLYFYWYRQILGQKVEFLVSFYNNEISEKSEIFDDQFSVERPDGSNFTLKIRSTKLEDSAMYFCASSESRTGGNEQFFGPGTRLTVL.